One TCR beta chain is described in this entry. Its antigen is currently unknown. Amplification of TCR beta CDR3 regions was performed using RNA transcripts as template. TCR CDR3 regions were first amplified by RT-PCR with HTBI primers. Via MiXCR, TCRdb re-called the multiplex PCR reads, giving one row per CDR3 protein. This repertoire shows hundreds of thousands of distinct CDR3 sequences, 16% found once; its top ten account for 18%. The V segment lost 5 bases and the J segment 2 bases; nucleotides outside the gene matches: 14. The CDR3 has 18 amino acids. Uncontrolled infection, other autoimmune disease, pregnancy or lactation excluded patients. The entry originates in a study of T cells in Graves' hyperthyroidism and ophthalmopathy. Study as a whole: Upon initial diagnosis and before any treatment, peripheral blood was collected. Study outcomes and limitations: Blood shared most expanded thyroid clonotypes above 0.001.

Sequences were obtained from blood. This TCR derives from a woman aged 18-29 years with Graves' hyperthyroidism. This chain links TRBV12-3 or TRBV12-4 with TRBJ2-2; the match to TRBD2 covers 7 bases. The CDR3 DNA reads TGTGCCAGCAGTCGAATATCCGGTGGAGCGGGAAACACCGGGGAGCTGTTTTTT. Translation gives CASSRISGGAGNTGELFF.